These 32 T cell receptor beta chains came from one sample sequenced in a study of pediatric ulcerative colitis (dated by TCRdb to between 2018 and 2021). The method was the immunoSEQ multiplex PCR assay. Imported from immuneACCESS, the table was reduced by TCRdb to in-frame sequences with V and J called. These copies leave out some clones; in studies compared against another copy, an unresolved V gene accounts for under half, and the cause of the remainder is not known. For this sample the table gives more than 50,000 clones, of which around 80% were detected only once. 4% to 6.5% of the sample rests with the top ten. Sequenced input: blood. These receptors all stem from a boy between 5 and 17 years old with moderate ulcerative colitis.

The table lists this clone with a few counts. DNA for the CDR3: TGTGCCAGCAGCCCATACAGGGTGAGGAACGAGCAGTACTTC. Its protein is CASSPYRVRNEQYF. The V call is TRBV5-8, the J call TRBJ2-7; D is perhaps TRBD1 (6 bases). V was pared by 4 bases and J by 5 bases, with 16 bases between. This CDR3 region has 14 residues. CDR1 is SGHTS and CDR2 is YDEGEE in the germline V gene.

This clone has a handful of counts. This chain links TRBV4-1 with TRBJ1-3; possible D gene TRBD1, 5 bases. This CDR3 has 15 amino acids. Looked up from germline, CDR1 is MGHRA and CDR2 is YSYEKL. The germline V and J ends were trimmed by 5 bases and 4 bases, with 15 bases remaining between them. CDR3 nucleotide sequence: TGCGCCAGCAGCACCGCTGTAGGGGTCGGAAACACCATATATTTT. This codes for CASSTAVGVGNTIYF.

The chain has TRBV9 and TRBJ1-4; perhaps TRBD1 as D (6 bases). Germline CDR1 reads SGDLS; CDR2 reads YYNGEE. The CDR3 covers 17 residues. V was clipped by 0 bases and J by 0 bases, with 12 bases between them. CDR3 residues: CASSVGPNRATNEKLFF. The CDR3 DNA reads TGTGCCAGCAGCGTAGGCCCCAACAGGGCAACTAATGAAAAACTGTTTTTT.

This sequence joins TRBV11-3 and TRBJ2-1, with D hard to call. The CDR3 has 13 amino acids. Trimming pared 2 bases from V and 9 bases from J, leaving 11 bases between. Germline V gene lookup returns CDR1 SGHNT and CDR2 YENEEA. The CDR3 DNA reads as TGTGCCAGCAGCTTAATCCGGGCCAGTGAGCAGTTCTTC. This gives the protein CASSLIRASEQFF.

The chain links TRBV2 to TRBJ2-1, with 8 bases identical to TRBD2. The CDR3 spans 14 residues. CDR1 and CDR2 (germline): SNHLY, FYNNEI. J gave up 2 bases and V 8 bases, and 5 bases lay outside the gene matches. CDR3 protein: CASGLATTYNEQFF. CDR3 bases: TGTGCCAGCGGACTAGCTACGACCTACAATGAGCAGTTCTTC.

This chain links TRBV6-5 with TRBJ2-7, with TRBD2 identical over 13 bases. CDR3 length: 15 residues. In germline, CDR1 is MNHEY, CDR2 SVGAGI. V was clipped by 5 bases and J by 2 bases; unmatched bases: 3. The chain's CDR3 is CASSRTSGGPYEQYF. The CDR3, as DNA: TGTGCCAGCAGTCGGACTAGCGGGGGCCCCTACGAGCAGTACTTC.

This clone has a single count. This rearrangement joins TRBV7-9 to TRBJ1-2, with TRBD1 as a possible D gene (5 bases). CDR1 SEHNR and CDR2 FQNEAQ come from the germline V gene (reference sequence). The V gene lost 2 bases and the J gene lost 4 bases, with 11 bases spanning the gap. The CDR3 covers 14 residues. In DNA form, the CDR3 reads TGTGCCAGCAGCTTATTTGGGGACCCCTATGGCTACACCTTC. Protein: CASSLFGDPYGYTF.

This chain joins TRBV4-1 and TRBJ1-6, with 12 bases identical to TRBD1. The CDR3 has 15 amino acids. Germline V gene data show CDR1 as MGHRA and CDR2 as YSYEKL. J was trimmed by 14 bases and V by 0 bases; bases with no gene match: 5. In nucleotides, the CDR3 is TGCGCCAGCAGCCAAGAGGGACAGGGGGCAAACACCCTCCACTTT. It codes for CASSQEGQGANTLHF.

This sequence joins TRBV23-1 and TRBJ2-5, with D uncertain. TRBV23-1 is annotated as an ORF whose role is uncertain. There are 17 residues in the CDR3. Trimming stripped 3 bases from V and 4 bases from J, with 21 bases between. CDR3 in amino acids: CASSHNWWREKLETQYF. The CDR3 DNA is TGCGCCAGCAGTCATAATTGGTGGCGAGAGAAATTAGAGACCCAGTACTTC.

The V gene is TRBV19, the J gene TRBJ1-1; D is undetermined. Trimming cost V 1 base and J 8 bases, with 8 bases left between them. CDR3 length equals 12 residues. The germline CDR1 and CDR2 sequences are LNHDA and SQIVND (reference sequence). CDR3 nucleotide sequence: TGTGCCAGTAGTATAGGACAAACCGAAGCTTTCTTT. This gives the protein CASSIGQTEAFF. The full variable domain, its missing parts supplied by reference TRBV19 and TRBJ1-1, is DGGITQSPKYLFRKEGQNVTLSCEQNLNHDAMYWYRQDPGQGLRLIYYSQIVNDFQKGDIAEGYSVSREKKESFPLTVTSAQKNPTAFYLCASSIGQTEAFFGQGTRLTVV.

The chain has TRBV5-1 and TRBJ2-3; D gene ambiguous. The CDR3 totals 14 residues. Per germline, CDR1 SGHRS and CDR2 YFSETQ. Trimming took off 2 bases at V and 2 bases at J, with 9 bases between the two ends. The CDR3 DNA sequence: TGCGCCAGCAGCTTTTCCAAGGCCACAGATACGCAGTATTTT. Protein product: CASSFSKATDTQYF. Looking up the rest from reference TRBV5-1 and TRBJ2-3 gives the full variable domain: KAGVTQTPRYLIKTRGQQVTLSCSPISGHRSVSWYQQTPGQGLQFLFEYFSETQRNKGNFPGRFSGRQFSNSRSEMNVSTLELGDSALYLCASSFSKATDTQYFGPGTRLTVL.

CDR3 region: CASSSQGLAGVPDTQYF. Here the CDR3 DNA reads TGTGCCAGCAGCTCCCAGGGACTAGCGGGAGTCCCAGATACGCAGTATTTT. The chain has TRBV7-9 and TRBJ2-3; 14 bases fit TRBD2. Germline assignment: CDR1 SEHNR and CDR2 FQNEAQ (reference sequence). V lost 4 bases and J lost 4; bases outside the gene matches: 7. There are 17 residues in the CDR3. Full variable domain (missing parts from reference TRBV7-9 and TRBJ2-3): DTGVSQNPRHKITKRGQNVTFRCDPISEHNRLYWYRQTLGQGPEFLTYFQNEAQLEKSRLLSDRFSAERPKGSFSTLEIQRTEQGDSAMYLCASSSQGLAGVPDTQYFGPGTRLTVL.

In this sample, this clone turned up a few times. The chain uses TRBV4-1 and TRBJ2-1; TRBD2 matches 9 bases. Germline CDR1 reads MGHRA; CDR2 reads YSYEKL. Unmatched junction bases numbered 11, after V lost 4 bases and J lost 4 bases. The CDR3 is made up of 17 amino acids. The CDR3 is CASSPRLLSGGYNEQFF. The DNA for the CDR3 is TGCGCCAGCAGCCCCCGCCTTTTGAGCGGGGGGTACAATGAGCAGTTCTTC.

The V gene is TRBV4-2, the J gene TRBJ2-7; no reliable D call. Trimming removed 0 bases at V and 6 bases at J, with 18 bases between. CDR1 and CDR2 (germline): LGHNA, YNFKEQ. The CDR3 totals 16 residues. CDR3 sequence reads: CASSQDILVPPGEQYF. CDR3 DNA: TGTGCCAGCAGCCAAGACATCCTTGTCCCGCCCGGCGAGCAGTACTTC.

This rearrangement joins TRBV4-1 to TRBJ2-1, with TRBD1 matching over 7 bases. Germline CDR1 is MGHRA and CDR2 is YSYEKL. Losses at the gene ends were 1 base for V and 4 bases for J; bases not matched to a gene: 4. The CDR3 is 15 residues long. Written as DNA, the CDR3 is TGCGCCAGCAGCCAAGGGACAGGAGGTTACAATGAGCAGTTCTTC. It yields the protein CASSQGTGGYNEQFF.

The CDR3 region is CASSLERGHVYEQYF. The CDR3 DNA sequence: TGTGCCAGCAGCCTTGAACGGGGGCATGTCTACGAGCAGTACTTC. The chain combines TRBV7-3 with TRBJ2-7; either TRBD1 or TRBD2 may fit D (6 bases each). CDR1 SGHTA and CDR2 FQGTGA come from the germline V gene. Trimming removed 5 bases at V and 3 bases at J, with 17 bases between. This CDR3 comprises 15 residues.

The chain carries TRBV27 and TRBJ2-6, with a possible D match to TRBD2 (6 bases). CDR1 and CDR2 from the germline V gene are MNHEY and SMNVEV (reference sequence). V was trimmed by 6 bases and J by 4 bases, leaving 7 bases between them. The CDR3 sequence is 13 residues long. In DNA, the CDR3 is TGTGCCAGCAGCCGGGGGGGGGCCAACGTCCTGACTTTC. Residues: CASSRGGANVLTF.

This rearrangement joins TRBV27 to TRBJ1-3, with D possibly TRBD1 on 5 matching bases. Germline V gives CDR1 MNHEY, CDR2 SMNVEV (reference sequence). This CDR3 spans 17 amino acids. V was cut by 5 bases and J by 4 bases, with 21 bases left in between. CDR3 in amino acids: CASSARVGRRTGNTIYF. The CDR3 DNA reads TGTGCCAGCAGTGCCAGGGTGGGGAGGAGAACCGGAAACACCATATATTTT.

The J gene is TRBJ1-4, the V gene TRBV5-6; 10 nucleotides line up with TRBD1. The V gene's germline CDR1 is SGHDT and CDR2 YYEEEE. Trimming at V came to 4 bases and at J to 1 base, leaving 1 base not matched to a gene. This CDR3 has 15 residues. The CDR3 spells CASSGTGETNEKLFF. In nucleotides, the CDR3 is TGTGCCAGCAGCGGGACAGGGGAAACTAATGAAAAACTGTTTTTT.

V usage is TRBV14 and J usage is TRBJ1-3; D gene uncertain. Germline values: CDR1 SGHDN, CDR2 FVKESK. V was clipped by 3 bases and J by 3 bases, with 15 bases between them. This CDR3 has 16 amino acids. CDR3 sequence: CASSQSTWAIGNTIYF. CDR3 in DNA: TGTGCCAGCAGCCAGAGCACGTGGGCGATTGGAAACACCATATATTTT.

The rearrangement joins TRBV6-1 to TRBJ1-1; D possibly corresponds to TRBD1 (5 bases). Germline CDR1 reads MNHNS; CDR2 reads SASEGT. V was shortened by 10 bases and J by 5 bases, with 14 bases between the two germline ends. The CDR3 length is 12 residues. The CDR3 DNA reads TGTGCCACTTCCGGGGGGGTTACTGAAGCTTTCTTT. Its protein is CATSGGVTEAFF.

This clone was detected once. The chain couples TRBV9 to TRBJ1-3; no clear D gene. The V end was cut by 0 bases, the J end by 2 bases, with 9 bases between. The CDR3 is 15 amino acids. Germline CDR1 is SGDLS and CDR2 is YYNGEE. CDR3 DNA: TGTGCCAGCAGCGTAGAAGGTTCAGCTGGAAACACCATATATTTT. It yields the protein CASSVEGSAGNTIYF.

The rearrangement links TRBV4-3 to TRBJ2-2; 9 bases align to TRBD1. Germline trimming cut 0 bases from V and 4 bases from J; bases unmatched to any gene: 12. The CDR3 totals 19 residues. Germline V gives CDR1 LGHNA, CDR2 YSLEER. The CDR3 DNA follows: TGCGCCAGCAGCCAAGATTGGGGGGGACAGGGTGGTGGCACCGGGGAGCTGTTTTTT. It yields the protein CASSQDWGGQGGGTGELFF.

The rearrangement joins TRBV5-1 to TRBJ2-3; no clear D gene. This CDR3 has 14 residues. The V end lost 4 bases, the J end lost 6 bases, and 15 bases lay between the germline ends. Germline V gives CDR1 SGHRS, CDR2 YFSETQ. This CDR3 is CASSHPKGRDTQYF. The CDR3 nucleotides are TGCGCCAGCAGCCACCCTAAGGGCCGGGATACGCAGTATTTT. The full variable domain, in which reference TRBV5-1 and TRBJ2-3 provide the parts outside the CDR3, is KAGVTQTPRYLIKTRGQQVTLSCSPISGHRSVSWYQQTPGQGLQFLFEYFSETQRNKGNFPGRFSGRQFSNSRSEMNVSTLELGDSALYLCASSHPKGRDTQYFGPGTRLTVL.

This chain joins TRBV2 and TRBJ2-5; D may be TRBD1 (6 bases). This CDR3 contains 14 residues. With 4 bases removed from V and 2 bases from J, the gap between germline ends came to 11 bases. The germline CDR1 and CDR2 sequences are SNHLY and FYNNEI. CDR3 nucleotides: TGTGCCAGCAGTGGAAACAGGGAGCAAGAGACCCAGTACTTC. As protein: CASSGNREQETQYF.

This clone was detected a few times. The CDR3 DNA reads as TGTGCCAGCAGCTTAGAGCTCTGGACCCAGTACTTC. Translating gives CASSLELWTQYF. The V and J genes are TRBV7-6 and TRBJ2-5; no clear D. Germline CDR1 is SGHVS and CDR2 is FNYEAQ. This CDR3 is built from 12 residues. The germline V and J ends were trimmed by 1 base and 7 bases, with 7 bases remaining between them.

The gene calls are TRBV18 and TRBJ2-1; TRBD1 might be the D (6 bases). V dropped 3 bases and J dropped 2 bases, with 11 bases sitting between them. There are 15 residues in the CDR3. CDR1 and CDR2 from the germline V gene are KGHSH and LQKENI. The DNA for the CDR3 is TGTGCCAGCTCACCGCAGGGGCATGCCTACAATGAGCAGTTCTTC. Its translation is CASSPQGHAYNEQFF.

Only a few counts were recorded for this clone. The genes are TRBV14 and TRBJ2-7; TRBD1 is a possible D gene (5 bases). The CDR3 is 16 residues long. Trimming took off 0 bases at V and 4 bases at J, with 16 bases between the two ends. CDR1 and CDR2 from the germline V gene are SGHDN and FVKESK. CDR3 region: CASSQDVRAGPYEQYF. The CDR3 coding sequence is TGTGCCAGCAGCCAAGATGTCAGGGCCGGGCCATACGAGCAGTACTTC.

The V call is TRBV5-1, the J call TRBJ1-4; 12 nucleotides line up with TRBD1. The CDR3 has 15 amino acids. With 0 bases clipped from V and 8 bases from J, the junction kept 2 bases outside the gene matches. Germline V CDR1 and CDR2: SGHRS, YFSETQ. The CDR3 sequence: CASSLVGTGGEKLFF. The CDR3 nucleotides are TGCGCCAGCAGCTTGGTAGGGACAGGGGGCGAAAAACTGTTTTTT.

In nucleotides, the CDR3 is TGTGCCAGCAGCCCTCAAGGTCCCGGGGAGCTGTTTTTT. It codes for CASSPQGPGELFF. The V call is TRBV7-3, the J call TRBJ2-2; D is unresolved. Trimming cost V 5 bases and J 6 bases, with 10 bases left between them. CDR1 SGHTA and CDR2 FQGTGA come from the germline V gene. This CDR3 spans 13 amino acids.

The rearrangement uses TRBV7-9 and TRBJ2-1, with 8 bases fitting TRBD2. V shed 9 bases and J 5 bases; nucleotides not matched to a gene: 18. The CDR3 spans 17 residues. CDR1 and CDR2 (germline): SEHNR, FQNEAQ (reference sequence). The CDR3 sequence: CASGRGRSGNPDNEQFF. CDR3 DNA: TGTGCCAGTGGCCGCGGTCGTAGCGGGAACCCAGACAATGAGCAGTTCTTC.

This clone was counted only a few times. This chain links TRBV14 with TRBJ1-2; possible D gene TRBD1, 5 bases. Germline V gene lookup returns CDR1 SGHDN and CDR2 FVKESK. The CDR3 is 15 amino acids. Trimming shortened V by 0 bases and J by 6 bases, and 14 bases separated the two germline ends. DNA of the CDR3: TGTGCCAGCAGCCAAGATTCGGAGGGGCTGGATGGCTACACCTTC. Translating gives CASSQDSEGLDGYTF.